The clone carrying this T cell receptor beta chain has only a few counts. In the original analysis: Amplification of reference gene primers provided the estimated nucleated cell counts. Assay used: immunoSEQ multiplex PCR; TCRdb lists only in-frame clones, some missing. The DNA gave D and trimming, while V, J and clone size come from that table. Of about 170,000 clones detected, approximately 81% appear once; the ten largest clones hold roughly 15%. The sample is drawn from a study of blood T cell repertoires in COVID-19. Background on the study: The origin of the acute and convalescent COVID-19 samples was the United States, Italy and Spain. From T cells, B-cell-depleted T cells, or PBMCs came the material, which was cDNA or gDNA.

Patients of the Seattle cohort, enrolled during active infection, were followed longitudinally. Trimming removed 0 bases from V and 7 bases from J, with 10 bases in between. This CDR3 is 14 amino acids long. Per germline, CDR1 LGHNA and CDR2 YNFKEQ. The sequenced sample consisted of peripheral blood. The clonotype originates from a woman between 65 and 79 years old with COVID-19, enrolled during active disease. The chain links TRBV4-2 to TRBJ2-1; D ambiguous. CDR3 in DNA: TGTGCCAGCAGCCAAGATATGGCTGCTAATGAGCAGTTCTTC. Translating it yields CASSQDMAANEQFF.